The present TCR beta chain was sequenced within a study of cytomegalovirus exposure and HLA in healthy donors. Study-level information: Researchers previously reported finding about 110 million unique TCR beta sequences from approximately 200 million T cells.

This PCR relied on a set of 60 Vbeta primers and 13 Jbeta primers. Authors' data handling: An analysis performed later counted 72 million or so unique TCR beta chains (roughly 11 million of them shared). Sequencing used immunoSEQ multiplex PCR; TCRdb keeps in-frame clones, though not all of them. The V and J calls and clone size come from that table; D and trimming were worked out from the DNA. This repertoire shows about 65,000 clones, approximately 82% found once; its top ten account for 3%. The CDR3 loop spans 16 amino acids. Germline V gives CDR1 MNHEY, CDR2 SVGAGI. Unmatched junction bases numbered 10, after V lost 4 bases and J lost 1 base. Turning to this clone: Its target is not known.

Whole-study findings and limits: Among TCR beta chains, those listed as cytomegalovirus-associated numbered over 150. Rare TCR sequences predominated, though certain public TCRs were found in many donors.

J is TRBJ2-7 and V is TRBV6-5; TRBD1 aligns across 7 bases. Sequenced material: PBMCs. The source of this sequence is a girl between 5 and 17 years old in good health and CMV-seropositive. CDR3 nucleotide sequence: TGTGCCAGCAGTTCTACAAGACAGGGTAGTTCCTACGAGCAGTACTTC. This encodes CASSSTRQGSSYEQYF.